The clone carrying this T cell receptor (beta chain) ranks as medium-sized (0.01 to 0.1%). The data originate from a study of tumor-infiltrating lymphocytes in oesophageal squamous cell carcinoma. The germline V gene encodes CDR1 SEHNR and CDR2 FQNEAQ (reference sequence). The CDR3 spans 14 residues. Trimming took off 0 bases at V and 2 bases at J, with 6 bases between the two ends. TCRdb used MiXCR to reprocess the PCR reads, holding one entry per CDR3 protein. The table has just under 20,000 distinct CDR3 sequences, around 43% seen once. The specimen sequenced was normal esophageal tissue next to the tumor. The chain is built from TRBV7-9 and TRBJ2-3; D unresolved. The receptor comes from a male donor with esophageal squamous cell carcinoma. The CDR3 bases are TGTGCCAGCAGCTTAGCAGGGCTCACAGATACGCAGTATTTT. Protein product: CASSLAGLTDTQYF.